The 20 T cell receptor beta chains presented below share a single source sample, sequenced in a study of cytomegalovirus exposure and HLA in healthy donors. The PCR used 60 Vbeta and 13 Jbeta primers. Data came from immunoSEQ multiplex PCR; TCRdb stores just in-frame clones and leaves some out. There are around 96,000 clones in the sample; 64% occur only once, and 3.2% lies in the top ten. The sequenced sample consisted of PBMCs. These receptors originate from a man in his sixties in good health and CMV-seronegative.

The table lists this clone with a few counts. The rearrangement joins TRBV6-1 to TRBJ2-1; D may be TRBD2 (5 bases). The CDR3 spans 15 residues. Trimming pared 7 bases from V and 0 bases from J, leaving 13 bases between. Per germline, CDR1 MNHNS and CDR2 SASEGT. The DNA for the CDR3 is TGTGCCAGCAAGAACGTAGCGAGCTCCTACAATGAGCAGTTCTTC. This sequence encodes CASKNVASSYNEQFF.

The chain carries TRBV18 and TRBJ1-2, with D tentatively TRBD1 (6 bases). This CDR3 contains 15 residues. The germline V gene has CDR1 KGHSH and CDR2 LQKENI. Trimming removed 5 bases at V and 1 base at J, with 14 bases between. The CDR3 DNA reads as TGTGCCAGCTCATCGGACAGCAGATTTAACTATGGCTACACCTTC. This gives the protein CASSSDSRFNYGYTF.

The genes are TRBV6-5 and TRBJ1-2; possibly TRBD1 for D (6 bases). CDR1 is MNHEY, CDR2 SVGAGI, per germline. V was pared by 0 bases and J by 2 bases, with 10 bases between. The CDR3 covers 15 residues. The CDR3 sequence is CASSYSSGQNYGYTF. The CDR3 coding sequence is TGTGCCAGCAGTTACTCGTCCGGACAGAACTATGGCTACACCTTC.

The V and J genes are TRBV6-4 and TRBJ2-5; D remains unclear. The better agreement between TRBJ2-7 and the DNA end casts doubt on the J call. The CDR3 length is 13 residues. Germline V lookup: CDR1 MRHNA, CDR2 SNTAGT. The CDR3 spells CASSSDPGGEQYF. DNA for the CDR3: TGTGCCAGCAGTTCGGATCCAGGTGGCGAGCAGTACTTC.

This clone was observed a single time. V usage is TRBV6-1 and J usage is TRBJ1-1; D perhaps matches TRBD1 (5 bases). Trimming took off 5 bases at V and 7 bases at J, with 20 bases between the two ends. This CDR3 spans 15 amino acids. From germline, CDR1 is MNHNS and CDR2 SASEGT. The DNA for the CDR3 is TGTGCCAGCAGTCCCGTACAGGTGGAATGGGGTGAAGCTTTCTTT. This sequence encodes CASSPVQVEWGEAFF.

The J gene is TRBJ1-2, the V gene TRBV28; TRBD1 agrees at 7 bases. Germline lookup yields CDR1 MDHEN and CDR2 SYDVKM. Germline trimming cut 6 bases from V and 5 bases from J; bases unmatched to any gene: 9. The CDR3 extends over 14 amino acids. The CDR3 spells CASRDNRQGYGYTF. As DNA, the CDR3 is TGTGCCAGCAGGGACAACCGACAGGGATATGGCTACACCTTC.

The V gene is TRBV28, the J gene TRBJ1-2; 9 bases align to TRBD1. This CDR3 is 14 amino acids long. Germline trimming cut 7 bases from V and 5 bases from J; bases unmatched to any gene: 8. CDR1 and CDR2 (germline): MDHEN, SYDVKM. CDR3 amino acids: CASIRDRVQYGYTF. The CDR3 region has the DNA TGTGCCAGCATCCGGGACAGGGTTCAATATGGCTACACCTTC.

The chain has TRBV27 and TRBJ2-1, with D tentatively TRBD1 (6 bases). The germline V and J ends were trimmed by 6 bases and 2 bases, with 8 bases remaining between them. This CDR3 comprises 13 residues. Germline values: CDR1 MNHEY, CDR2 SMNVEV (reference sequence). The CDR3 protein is CASRGDTYNEQFF. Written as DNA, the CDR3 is TGTGCCAGCAGGGGGGACACCTACAATGAGCAGTTCTTC.

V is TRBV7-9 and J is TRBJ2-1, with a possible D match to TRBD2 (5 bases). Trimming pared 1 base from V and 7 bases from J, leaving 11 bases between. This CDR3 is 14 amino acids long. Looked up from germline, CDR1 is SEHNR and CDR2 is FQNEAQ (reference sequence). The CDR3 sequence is CASSLGVRGNEQFF. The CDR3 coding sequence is TGTGCCAGCAGCTTAGGGGTAAGAGGGAATGAGCAGTTCTTC.

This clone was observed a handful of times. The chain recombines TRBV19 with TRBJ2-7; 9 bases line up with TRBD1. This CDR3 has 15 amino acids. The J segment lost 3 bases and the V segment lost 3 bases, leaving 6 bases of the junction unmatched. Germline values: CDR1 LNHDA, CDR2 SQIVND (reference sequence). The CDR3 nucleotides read TGTGCCAGTAGTATGTCGGAGGGACAGGGCTACGAGCAGTACTTC. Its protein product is CASSMSEGQGYEQYF.

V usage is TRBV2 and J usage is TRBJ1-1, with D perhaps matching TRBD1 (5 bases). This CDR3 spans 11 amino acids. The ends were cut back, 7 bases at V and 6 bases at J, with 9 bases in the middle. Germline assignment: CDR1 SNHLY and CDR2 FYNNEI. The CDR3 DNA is TGTGCCAGCACCCAGGGATCTGAAGCTTTCTTT. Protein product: CASTQGSEAFF.

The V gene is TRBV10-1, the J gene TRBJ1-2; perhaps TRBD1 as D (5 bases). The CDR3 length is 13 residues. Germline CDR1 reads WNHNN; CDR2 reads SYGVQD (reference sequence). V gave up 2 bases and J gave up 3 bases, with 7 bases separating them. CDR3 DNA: TGCGCCAGCAGTGAGGGACAAGACTATGGCTACACCTTC. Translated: CASSEGQDYGYTF.

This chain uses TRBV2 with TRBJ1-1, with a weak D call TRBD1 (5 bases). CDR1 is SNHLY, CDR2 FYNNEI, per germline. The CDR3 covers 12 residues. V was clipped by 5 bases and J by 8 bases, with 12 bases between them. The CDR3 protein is CASSKQTAEAFF. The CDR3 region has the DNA TGTGCCAGCAGTAAACAGACAGCCGAAGCTTTCTTT.

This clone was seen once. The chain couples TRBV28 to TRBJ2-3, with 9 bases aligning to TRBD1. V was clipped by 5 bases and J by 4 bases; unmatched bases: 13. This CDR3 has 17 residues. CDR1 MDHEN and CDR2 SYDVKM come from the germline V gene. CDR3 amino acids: CASSRRVGQGSADTQYF. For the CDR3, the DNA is TGTGCCAGCAGTCGACGGGTAGGACAGGGGAGCGCAGATACGCAGTATTTT. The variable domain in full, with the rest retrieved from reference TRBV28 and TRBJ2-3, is DVKVTQSSRYLVKRTGEKVFLECVQDMDHENMFWYRQDPGLGLRLIYFSYDVKMKEKGDIPEGYSVSREKKERFSLILESASTNQTSMYLCASSRRVGQGSADTQYFGPGTRLTVL.

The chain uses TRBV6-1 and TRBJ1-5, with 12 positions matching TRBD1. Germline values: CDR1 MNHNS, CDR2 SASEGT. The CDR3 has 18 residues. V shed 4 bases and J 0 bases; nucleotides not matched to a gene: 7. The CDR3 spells CASSVGTGGTDSNQPQHF. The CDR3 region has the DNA TGTGCCAGCAGTGTTGGGACAGGGGGCACGGATAGCAATCAGCCCCAGCATTTT.

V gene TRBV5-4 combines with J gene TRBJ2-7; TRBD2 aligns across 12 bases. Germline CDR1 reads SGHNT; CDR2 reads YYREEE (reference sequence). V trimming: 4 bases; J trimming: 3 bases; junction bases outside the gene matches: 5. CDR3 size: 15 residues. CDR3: CASSIPGLAGYEQYF. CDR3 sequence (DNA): TGTGCCAGCAGCATTCCGGGACTAGCGGGCTACGAGCAGTACTTC.

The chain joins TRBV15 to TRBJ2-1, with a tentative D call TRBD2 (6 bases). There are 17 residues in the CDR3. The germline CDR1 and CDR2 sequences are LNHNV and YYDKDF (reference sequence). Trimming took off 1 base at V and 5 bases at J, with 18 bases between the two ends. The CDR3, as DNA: TGTGCCACCAGCAGAGGAAGGAGAGGGTGGGGGGACAATGAGCAGTTCTTC. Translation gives CATSRGRRGWGDNEQFF.

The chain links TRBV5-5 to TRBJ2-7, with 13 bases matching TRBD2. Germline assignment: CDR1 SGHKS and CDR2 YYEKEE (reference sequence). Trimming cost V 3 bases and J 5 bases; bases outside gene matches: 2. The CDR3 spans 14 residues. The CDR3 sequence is CASSWTSGRDEQYF. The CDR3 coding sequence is TGTGCCAGCAGCTGGACTAGCGGGAGAGACGAGCAGTACTTC.

The CDR3 reads CASSFQRKNHQPQHF. As DNA, the CDR3 is TGTGCCAGCAGTTTCCAGAGGAAAAACCATCAGCCCCAGCATTTT. The J gene is TRBJ1-5, the V gene TRBV28; D call uncertain. V was trimmed by 3 bases and J by 5 bases, leaving 14 bases between them. The CDR3 has 15 amino acids. The germline V gene encodes CDR1 MDHEN and CDR2 SYDVKM.

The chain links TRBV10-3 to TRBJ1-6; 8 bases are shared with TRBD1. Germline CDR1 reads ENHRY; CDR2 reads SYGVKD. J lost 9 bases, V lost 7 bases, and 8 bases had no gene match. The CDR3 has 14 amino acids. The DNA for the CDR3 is TGTGCCATCAACCCGGACAGGGAGGGTTCACCCCTCCACTTT. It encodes CAINPDREGSPLHF.